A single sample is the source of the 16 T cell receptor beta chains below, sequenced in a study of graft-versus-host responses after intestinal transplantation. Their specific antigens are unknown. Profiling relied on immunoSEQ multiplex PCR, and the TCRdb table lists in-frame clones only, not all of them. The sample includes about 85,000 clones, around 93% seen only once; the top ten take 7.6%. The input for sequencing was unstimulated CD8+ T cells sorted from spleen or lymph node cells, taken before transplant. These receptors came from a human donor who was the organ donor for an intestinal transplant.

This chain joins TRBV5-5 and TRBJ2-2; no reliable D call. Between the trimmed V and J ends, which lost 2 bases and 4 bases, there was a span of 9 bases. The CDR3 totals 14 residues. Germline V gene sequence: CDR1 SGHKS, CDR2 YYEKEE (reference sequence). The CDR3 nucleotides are TGTGCCAGCAGCTTTGTAGGTCCCACCGGGGAGCTGTTTTTT. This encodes CASSFVGPTGELFF.

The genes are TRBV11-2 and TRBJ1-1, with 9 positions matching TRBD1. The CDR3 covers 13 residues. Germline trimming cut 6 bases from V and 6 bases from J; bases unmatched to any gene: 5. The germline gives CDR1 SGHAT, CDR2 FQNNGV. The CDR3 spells CASRSGDRAEAFF. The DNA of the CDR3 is TGTGCCAGCAGGTCGGGGGACAGGGCTGAAGCTTTCTTT.

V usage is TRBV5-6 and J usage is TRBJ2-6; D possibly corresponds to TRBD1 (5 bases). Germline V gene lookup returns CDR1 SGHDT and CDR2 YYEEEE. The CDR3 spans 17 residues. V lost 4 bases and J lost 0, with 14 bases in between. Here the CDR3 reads CASSIRRQTSGANVLTF. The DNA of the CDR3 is TGTGCCAGCAGCATCCGCCGACAGACCTCTGGGGCCAACGTCCTGACTTTC.

CDR3 protein: CASSLITGGHTDTQYF. The CDR3 nucleotides are TGTGCCAGCAGCTTGATCACAGGGGGCCACACAGATACGCAGTATTTT. The chain recombines TRBV5-5 with TRBJ2-3, with TRBD1 identical over 9 bases. The CDR3 consists of 16 residues. Germline V gene data show CDR1 as SGHKS and CDR2 as YYEKEE (reference sequence). Germline trimming cut 1 base from V and 2 bases from J; bases unmatched to any gene: 5.

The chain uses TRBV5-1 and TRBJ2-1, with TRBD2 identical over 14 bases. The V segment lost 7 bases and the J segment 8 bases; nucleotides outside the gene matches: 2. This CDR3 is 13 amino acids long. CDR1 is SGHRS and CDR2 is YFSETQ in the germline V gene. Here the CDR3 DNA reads TGCGCCAGCGGGACTAGCGGGGGAGATGAGCAGTTCTTC. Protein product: CASGTSGGDEQFF.

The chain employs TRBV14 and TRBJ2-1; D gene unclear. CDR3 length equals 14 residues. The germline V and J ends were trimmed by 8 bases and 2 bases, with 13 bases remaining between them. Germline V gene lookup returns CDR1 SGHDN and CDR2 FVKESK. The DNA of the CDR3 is TGTGCCAGCTCCTTAGCCGCGACCTACAATGAGCAGTTCTTC. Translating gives CASSLAATYNEQFF.

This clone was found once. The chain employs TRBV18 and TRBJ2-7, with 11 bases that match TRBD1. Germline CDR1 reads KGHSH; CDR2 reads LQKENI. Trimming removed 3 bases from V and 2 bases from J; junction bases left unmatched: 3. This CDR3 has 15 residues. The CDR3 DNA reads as TGTGCCAGCTCACCGGGACAGGGGGTGCCCTACGAGCAGTACTTC. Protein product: CASSPGQGVPYEQYF.

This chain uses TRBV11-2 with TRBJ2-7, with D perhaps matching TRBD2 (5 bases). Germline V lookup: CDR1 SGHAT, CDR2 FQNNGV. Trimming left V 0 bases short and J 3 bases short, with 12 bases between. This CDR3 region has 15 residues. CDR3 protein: CASSLDLTGNYEQYF. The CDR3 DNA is TGTGCCAGCAGCTTAGATCTAACGGGGAACTACGAGCAGTACTTC. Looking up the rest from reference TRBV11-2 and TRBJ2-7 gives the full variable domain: EAGVAQSPRYKIIEKRQSVAFWCNPISGHATLYWYQQILGQGPKLLIQFQNNGVVDDSQLPKDRFSAERLKGVDSTLKIQPAKLEDSAVYLCASSLDLTGNYEQYFGPGTRLTVT.

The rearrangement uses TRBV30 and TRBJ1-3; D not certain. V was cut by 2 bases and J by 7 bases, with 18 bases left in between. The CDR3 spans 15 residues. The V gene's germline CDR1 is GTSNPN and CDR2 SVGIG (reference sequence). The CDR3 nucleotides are TGTGCCTGGAGTCTGACTCGGACCCCGGGTAACACCATATATTTT. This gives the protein CAWSLTRTPGNTIYF.

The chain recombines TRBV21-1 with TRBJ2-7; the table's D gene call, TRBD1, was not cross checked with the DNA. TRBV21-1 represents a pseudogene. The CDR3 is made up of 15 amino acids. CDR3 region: CASSISSRGLYEQYF. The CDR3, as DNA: TGTGCCAGCAGCATCTCATCCAGGGGGCTCTACGAGCAGTACTTC.

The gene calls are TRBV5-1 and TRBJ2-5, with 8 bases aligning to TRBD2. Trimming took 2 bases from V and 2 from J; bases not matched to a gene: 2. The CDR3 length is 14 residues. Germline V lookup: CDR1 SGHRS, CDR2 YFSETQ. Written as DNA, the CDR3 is TGCGCCAGCAGCTTAAGCGGGGGACAAGAGACCCAGTACTTC. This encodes CASSLSGGQETQYF.

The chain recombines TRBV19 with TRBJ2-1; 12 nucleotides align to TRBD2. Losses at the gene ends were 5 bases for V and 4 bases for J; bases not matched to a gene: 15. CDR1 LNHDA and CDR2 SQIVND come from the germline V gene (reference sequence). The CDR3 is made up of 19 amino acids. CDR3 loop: CASSRAGLAGWGIYNEQFF. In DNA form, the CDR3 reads TGTGCCAGTAGTCGCGCTGGACTAGCGGGGTGGGGGATTTACAATGAGCAGTTCTTC.

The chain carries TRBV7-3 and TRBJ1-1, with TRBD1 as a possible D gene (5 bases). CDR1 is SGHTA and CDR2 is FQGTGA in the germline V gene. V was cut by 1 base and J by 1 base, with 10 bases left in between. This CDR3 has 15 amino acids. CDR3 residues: CASSLIGTGNTEAFF. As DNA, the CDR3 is TGTGCCAGCAGCTTAATAGGGACGGGGAACACTGAAGCTTTCTTT.

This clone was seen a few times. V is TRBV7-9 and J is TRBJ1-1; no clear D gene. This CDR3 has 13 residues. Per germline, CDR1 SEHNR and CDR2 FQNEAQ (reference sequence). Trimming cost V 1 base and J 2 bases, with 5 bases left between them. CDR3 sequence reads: CASSLGSNTEAFF. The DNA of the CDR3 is TGTGCCAGCAGCTTAGGCAGTAACACTGAAGCTTTCTTT.

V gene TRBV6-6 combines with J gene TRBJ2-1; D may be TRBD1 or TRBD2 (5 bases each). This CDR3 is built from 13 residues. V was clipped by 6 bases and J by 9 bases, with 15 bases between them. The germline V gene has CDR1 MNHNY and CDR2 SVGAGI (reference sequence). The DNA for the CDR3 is TGTGCCAGCAGGGGGGTCCGAGGGCTTGAGCAGTTCTTC. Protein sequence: CASRGVRGLEQFF.

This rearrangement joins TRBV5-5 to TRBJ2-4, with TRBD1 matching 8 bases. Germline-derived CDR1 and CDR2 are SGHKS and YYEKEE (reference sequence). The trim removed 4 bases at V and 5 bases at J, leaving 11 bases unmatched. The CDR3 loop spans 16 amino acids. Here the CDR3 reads CASSPIRTGSQNIQYF. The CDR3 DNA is TGTGCCAGCAGCCCCATTAGGACAGGGTCCCAAAACATTCAGTACTTC.